The clone carrying this T cell receptor (beta chain) has only a few counts. Its matching antigen is unknown. The junction shows a germline mismatch at one end, possibly a read error. CDR3 size: 16 residues. CDR1 is SGHVS, CDR2 FQNEAQ, per germline. PCR was performed a second time for about 7 to 11 cycles using a sample-barcoded 5' primer and a J-beta primer mix. TCRdb reprocessed the 5' RACE reads with MiXCR, giving one entry per CDR3 protein. Of about 560,000 distinct CDR3 sequences listed, around 27% are singletons. The sample originates from a study of blood T cells in healthy people across ages. Study-level results: Expanded clonotype shifts may have been confounded, as the donors had an unknown CMV status.

These data also featured in a second study, about T cells of mothers and their children. That study reports: Three healthy Caucasian mothers and their six children were the donors.

The source is a boy between 2 and 10 years old in good health. Sequencing was performed on blood. The chain has TRBV7-8 and TRBJ2-3, with D perhaps TRBD1 or TRBD2 (5 bases each). The CDR3 loop reads CASSLGPHSGTASWNF. The CDR3 coding sequence is TGTGCCAGCAGCCTAGGCCCGCACTCCGGGACGGCGTCGTGGAATTTT.